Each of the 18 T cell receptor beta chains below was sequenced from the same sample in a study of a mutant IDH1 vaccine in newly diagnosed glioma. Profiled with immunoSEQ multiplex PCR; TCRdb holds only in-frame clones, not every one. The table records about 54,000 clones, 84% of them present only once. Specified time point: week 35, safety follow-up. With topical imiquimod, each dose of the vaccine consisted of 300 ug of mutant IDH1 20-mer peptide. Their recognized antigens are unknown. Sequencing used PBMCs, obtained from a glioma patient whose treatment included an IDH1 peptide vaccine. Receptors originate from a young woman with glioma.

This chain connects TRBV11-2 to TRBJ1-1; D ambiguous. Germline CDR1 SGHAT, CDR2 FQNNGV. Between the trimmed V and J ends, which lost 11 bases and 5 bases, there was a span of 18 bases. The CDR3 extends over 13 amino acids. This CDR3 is CASLSREWTEAFF. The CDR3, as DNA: TGTGCCTCGCTAAGTCGGGAGTGGACTGAAGCTTTCTTT.

This chain's CDR3 is CASSNPGEQFF. CDR3 in DNA: TGTGCCAGCAGTAACCCCGGTGAGCAGTTCTTC. The gene calls are TRBV9 and TRBJ2-1, with D hard to call. V lost 5 bases and J 9 bases, leaving 9 bases between the germline ends. The V gene's germline CDR1 is SGDLS and CDR2 YYNGEE. There are 11 residues in the CDR3.

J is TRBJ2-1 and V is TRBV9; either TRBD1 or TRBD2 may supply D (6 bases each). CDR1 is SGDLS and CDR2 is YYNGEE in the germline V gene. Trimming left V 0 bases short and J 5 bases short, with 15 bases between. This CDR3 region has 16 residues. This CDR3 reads CASSVDPRGVDNEQFF. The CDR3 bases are TGTGCCAGCAGCGTAGATCCGAGGGGGGTCGACAATGAGCAGTTCTTC.

The CDR3, as DNA: TGCGCCAGCAGCTTGGGTAGAGATACGCAGTATTTT. Protein product: CASSLGRDTQYF. This rearrangement joins TRBV5-1 to TRBJ2-3; D is unclear. The V end was cut by 0 bases, the J end by 5 bases, with 4 bases between. The CDR3 totals 12 residues. Germline V lookup: CDR1 SGHRS, CDR2 YFSETQ.

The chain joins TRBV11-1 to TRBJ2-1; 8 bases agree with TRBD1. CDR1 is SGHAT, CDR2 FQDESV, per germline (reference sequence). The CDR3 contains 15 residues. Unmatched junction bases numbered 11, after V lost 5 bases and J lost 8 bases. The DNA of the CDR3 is TGTGCCAGCAGCCACCGGGACAGGCCCCCCCATGAGCAGTTCTTC. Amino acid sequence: CASSHRDRPPHEQFF.

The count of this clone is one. This CDR3 reads CASSSLTGVTTEAFF. The CDR3 coding sequence is TGCGCCAGCAGTTCCCTGACAGGGGTTACCACTGAAGCTTTCTTT. The chain has TRBV5-1 and TRBJ1-1, with TRBD1 identical over 8 bases. This CDR3 comprises 15 residues. V shed 5 bases, J shed 4 bases, and the junction held 10 bases outside the gene matches. CDR1 and CDR2 from the germline V gene are SGHRS and YFSETQ.

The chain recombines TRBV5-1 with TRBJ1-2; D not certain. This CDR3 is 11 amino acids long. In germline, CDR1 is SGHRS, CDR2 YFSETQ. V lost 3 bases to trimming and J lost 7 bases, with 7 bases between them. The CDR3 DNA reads TGCGCCAGCAGCTCGACGGTTGGCTACACCTTC. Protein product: CASSSTVGYTF.

For the CDR3, the DNA is TGTGCCAGCAGCTTGGAAGGGACAGCCGATACGCAGTATTTT. It codes for CASSLEGTADTQYF. The chain joins TRBV5-4 to TRBJ2-3; 7 bases match TRBD1. The CDR3 spans 14 residues. CDR1 is SGHNT and CDR2 is YYREEE in the germline V gene (reference sequence). After removal of 0 bases from V and 6 bases from J, the junction contained 4 bases not matched to a gene. Complete variable domain (other parts from reference TRBV5-4 and TRBJ2-3): ETGVTQSPTHLIKTRGQQVTLRCSSQSGHNTVSWYQQALGQGPQFIFQYYREEENGRGNFPPRFSGLQFPNYSSELNVNALELDDSALYLCASSLEGTADTQYFGPGTRLTVL.

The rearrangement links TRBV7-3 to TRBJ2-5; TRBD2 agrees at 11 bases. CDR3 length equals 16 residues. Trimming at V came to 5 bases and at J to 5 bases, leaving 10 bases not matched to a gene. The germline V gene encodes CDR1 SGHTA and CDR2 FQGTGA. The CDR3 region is CASSRSGGAGRETQYF. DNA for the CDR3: TGTGCCAGCAGCCGTAGCGGGGGGGCCGGAAGGGAGACCCAGTACTTC. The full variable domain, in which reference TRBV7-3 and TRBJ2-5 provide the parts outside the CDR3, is GAGVSQTPSNKVTEKGKYVELRCDPISGHTALYWYRQSLGQGPEFLIYFQGTGAADDSGLPNDRFFAVRPEGSVSTLKIQRTERGDSAVYLCASSRSGGAGRETQYFGPGTRLLVL.

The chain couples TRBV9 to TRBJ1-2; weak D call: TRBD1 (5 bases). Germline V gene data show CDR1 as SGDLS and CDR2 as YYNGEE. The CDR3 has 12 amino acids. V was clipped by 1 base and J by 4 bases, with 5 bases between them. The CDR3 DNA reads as TGTGCCAGCAGCGTACAGGGCTATGGCTACACCTTC. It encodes CASSVQGYGYTF. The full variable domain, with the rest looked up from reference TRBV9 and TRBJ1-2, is DSGVTQTPKHLITATGQRVTLRCSPRSGDLSVYWYQQSLDQGLQFLIQYYNGEERAKGNILERFSAQQFPDLHSELNLSSLELGDSALYFCASSVQGYGYTFGSGTRLTVV.

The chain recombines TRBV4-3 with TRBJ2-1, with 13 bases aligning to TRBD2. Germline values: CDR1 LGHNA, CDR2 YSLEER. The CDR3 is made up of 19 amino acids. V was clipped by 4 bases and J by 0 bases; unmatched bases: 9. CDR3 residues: CASSPSALAGGSSYNEQFF. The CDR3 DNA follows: TGCGCCAGCAGCCCAAGCGCACTAGCGGGGGGGAGCTCCTACAATGAGCAGTTCTTC.

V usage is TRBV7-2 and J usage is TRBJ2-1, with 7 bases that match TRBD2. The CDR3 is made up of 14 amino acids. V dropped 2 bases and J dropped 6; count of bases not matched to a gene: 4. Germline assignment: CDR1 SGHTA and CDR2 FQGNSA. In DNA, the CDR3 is TGTGCCAGCAGCTTACAGCGGGGATCCAATGAGCAGTTCTTC. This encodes CASSLQRGSNEQFF.

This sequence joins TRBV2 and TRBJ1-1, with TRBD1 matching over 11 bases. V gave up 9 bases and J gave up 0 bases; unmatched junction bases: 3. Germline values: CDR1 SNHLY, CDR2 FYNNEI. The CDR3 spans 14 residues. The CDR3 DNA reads TGTGCCAGGAGGACAGGGGGCATGAACACTGAAGCTTTCTTT. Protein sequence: CARRTGGMNTEAFF.

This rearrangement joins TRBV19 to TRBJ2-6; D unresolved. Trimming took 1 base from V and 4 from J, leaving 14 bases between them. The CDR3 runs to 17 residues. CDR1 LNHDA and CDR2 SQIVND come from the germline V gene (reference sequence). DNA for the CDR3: TGTGCCAGTAGTATAGTAGACCTGTTAGTAGGGGCCAACGTCCTGACTTTC. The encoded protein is CASSIVDLLVGANVLTF.

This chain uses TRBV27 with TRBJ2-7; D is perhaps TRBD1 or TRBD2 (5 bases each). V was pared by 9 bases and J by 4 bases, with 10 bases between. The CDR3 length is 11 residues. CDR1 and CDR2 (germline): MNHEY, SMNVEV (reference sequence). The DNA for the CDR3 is TGTGCCAGTTTGGGACGGTACGAGCAGTACTTC. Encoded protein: CASLGRYEQYF.

The CDR3 here is CASTAGAPSVNTIYF. The CDR3, as DNA: TGTGCCAGCACGGCGGGGGCACCGAGCGTGAACACCATATATTTT. V gene TRBV2 combines with J gene TRBJ1-3; a weak D match, TRBD1 (6 bases). CDR3 size: 15 residues. Trimming pared 7 bases from V and 7 bases from J, leaving 20 bases between. CDR1 SNHLY and CDR2 FYNNEI come from the germline V gene. The complete variable domain, with remaining parts taken from reference TRBV2 and TRBJ1-3, reads EPEVTQTPSHQVTQMGQEVILRCVPISNHLYFYWYRQILGQKVEFLVSFYNNEISEKSEIFDDQFSVERPDGSNFTLKIRSTKLEDSAMYFCASTAGAPSVNTIYFGEGSWLTVV.

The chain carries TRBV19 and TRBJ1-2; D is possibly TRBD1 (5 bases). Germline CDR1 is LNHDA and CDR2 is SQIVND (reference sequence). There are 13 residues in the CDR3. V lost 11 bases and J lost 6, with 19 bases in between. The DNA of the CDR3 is TGTGCCTCCCGAGACCCCAGGGCCCATGGCTACACCTTC. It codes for CASRDPRAHGYTF.

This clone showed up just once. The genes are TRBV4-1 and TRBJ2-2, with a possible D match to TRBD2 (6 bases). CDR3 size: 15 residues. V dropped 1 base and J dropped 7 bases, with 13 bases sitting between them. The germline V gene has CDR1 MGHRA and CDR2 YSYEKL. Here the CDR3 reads CASSQGTGVLGELFF. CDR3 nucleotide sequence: TGCGCCAGCAGCCAAGGGACGGGAGTTCTCGGGGAGCTGTTTTTT.